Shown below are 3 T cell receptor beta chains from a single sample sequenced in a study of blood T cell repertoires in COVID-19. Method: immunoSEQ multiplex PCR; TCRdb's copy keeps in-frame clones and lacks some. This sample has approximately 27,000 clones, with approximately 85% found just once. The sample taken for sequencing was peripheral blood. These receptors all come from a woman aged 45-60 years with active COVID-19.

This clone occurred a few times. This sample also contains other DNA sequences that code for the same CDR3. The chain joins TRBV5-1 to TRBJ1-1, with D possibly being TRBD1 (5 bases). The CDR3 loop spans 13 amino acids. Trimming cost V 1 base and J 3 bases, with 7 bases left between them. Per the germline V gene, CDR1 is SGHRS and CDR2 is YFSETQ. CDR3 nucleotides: TGCGCCAGCAGCTTGAAACAGGACACTGAAGCTTTCTTT. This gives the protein CASSLKQDTEAFF.

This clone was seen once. The CDR3 bases are TGTGCCAGCCGCGCTAGGTCTAGCACAGATACGCAGTATTTT. This codes for CASRARSSTDTQYF. This chain uses TRBV7-9 with TRBJ2-3, with D hard to call. The CDR3 covers 14 residues. Germline CDR1 SEHNR, CDR2 FQNEAQ (reference sequence). Trimming pared 8 bases from V and 0 bases from J, leaving 12 bases between.

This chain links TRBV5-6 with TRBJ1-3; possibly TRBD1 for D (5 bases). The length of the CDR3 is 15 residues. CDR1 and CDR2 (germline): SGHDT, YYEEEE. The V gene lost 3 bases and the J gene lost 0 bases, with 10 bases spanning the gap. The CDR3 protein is CASSSMTDSGNTIYF. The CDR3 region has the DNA TGTGCCAGCAGCTCGATGACAGACTCTGGAAACACCATATATTTT.